This entry concerns a single TCR beta chain. The data stem from a study of shared clonotypes between healthy human individuals. Genomic DNA per cell subset filled all wells of several immunoSEQ plates. Method: immunoSEQ multiplex PCR; TCRdb's copy keeps in-frame clones and lacks some. Among 950,000 to 1,200,000 clones listed, approximately 80% were seen once. Per germline, CDR1 SEHNR and CDR2 FQNEAQ (reference sequence). CDR3 length equals 14 residues. V was clipped by 3 bases and J by 6 bases, with 13 bases between them. The source is a young man in good health. Some clones in this sample may be carry-over from other donors' samples. The rearrangement links TRBV7-9 to TRBJ2-3; D perhaps matches TRBD1 (6 bases). Source material: memory CD4+ T cells from PBMCs. Subset described: CD45RA-negative fraction. The CDR3 protein is CASSFSGDWDTQYF. Written as DNA, the CDR3 is TGTGCCAGCAGCTTCTCAGGGGATTGGGATACGCAGTATTTT. The full variable domain, its missing parts supplied by reference TRBV7-9 and TRBJ2-3, is DTGVSQNPRHKITKRGQNVTFRCDPISEHNRLYWYRQTLGQGPEFLTYFQNEAQLEKSRLLSDRFSAERPKGSFSTLEIQRTEQGDSAMYLCASSFSGDWDTQYFGPGTRLTVL.